This T cell receptor (beta chain) was sequenced for a study of tumor-infiltrating lymphocytes in primary liver carcinoma. Study summary: Staged T1-T3 N0M0, the tumors had sizes that ranged from about 4.2 to 10 cm across.

Study-level points and caveats: Pairs of tumor regions overlapped more than tumor-adjacent and tumor-blood pairs did.

A primer in the constant region served to generate TCR beta cDNA from around 500 ng of total RNA. Slightly modified ARM-PCR served as the procedure for the TCR beta libraries. These libraries came from three rounds of nested multiplex PCR. The two initial PCR rounds, around 11 cycles each, used TRBV1-TRBV30 forward and C-beta reverse primers. One entry per CDR3 protein results from TCRdb running MiXCR on the multiplex PCR reads. The sample lists tens of thousands of distinct CDR3 sequences, roughly 77% occurring once. Germline lookup yields CDR1 SQVTM and CDR2 ANQGSEA. CDR3 size: 11 residues. Points on this clonotype: Its antigen is still unknown. One junction end does not reproduce the germline sequence, and a read error may be involved.

Unsorted bulk tissue (about 19-33 mg) underwent RNA and DNA co-extraction. Surgical resection treated primary liver carcinoma in the patients. Enrolled patients were chronically infected with HBV and treatment-naive. The material sequenced was tumor-adjacent normal liver tissue. V and J are TRBV29-1 and TRBJ1-1; possible D gene TRBD1, 5 bases. The source of this sequence is a woman aged 25 to 39 with primary liver carcinoma and hepatitis B virus infection. The DNA of the CDR3 is TGCAGCGTTGGGGTGGACACTGAAGCTTCCTTT. Translating gives CSVGVDTEASF.